This passage covers 10 T cell receptor beta chains from one sample sequenced in a study of cytomegalovirus exposure and HLA in healthy donors (dated by TCRdb to 2015 to 2018). Library preparation employed the immunoSEQ multiplex PCR assay. The multiplex PCR relied on a mix of 60 forward primers for TCR Vbeta segments and 13 reverse primers for TCR Jbeta segments. TCRdb took over this immuneACCESS table, retaining in-frame rearrangements with V and J assigned. Such tables are incomplete; in checked studies, under half of the missing clones stem from an unresolved V gene, and the remainder is unexplained. The sample profile shows 150,000 or so clones; around four fifths of them were found once. The top ten constitute more than 1.5% of the sample. The sample was PBMCs. The receptors were sampled from a man aged 18 to 35 in good health and CMV-seronegative.

This clone was detected only once. This chain joins TRBV7-3 and TRBJ2-5; TRBD2 agrees at 9 bases. The end of the DNA is better explained by TRBJ2-7, so the J call may be wrong. The CDR3 sequence is 15 residues long. Germline assignment: CDR1 SGHTA and CDR2 FQGTGA. The CDR3 sequence: CASSLTGGRGYEQYF. The CDR3 DNA follows: TGTGCCAGCAGCTTAACCGGCGGGAGGGGCTACGAGCAGTACTTC.

This clone was seen just once. The genes are TRBV4-3 and TRBJ2-5, with TRBD2 as a possible D gene (5 bases). The CDR3 is made up of 15 amino acids. The germline gives CDR1 LGHNA, CDR2 YSLEER. Trimming shortened V by 0 bases and J by 5 bases, and 13 bases separated the two germline ends. DNA of the CDR3: TGCGCCAGCAGCCAAGACGACGACCGGAGGGAGACCCAGTACTTC. Its protein product is CASSQDDDRRETQYF.

The chain couples TRBV9 to TRBJ2-1; TRBD2 matches at 9 bases. Germline assignment: CDR1 SGDLS and CDR2 YYNGEE. CDR3 length: 16 residues. Trimming removed 4 bases from V and 4 bases from J; junction bases left unmatched: 9. The CDR3 spells CASSNSRTSAYNEQFF. The DNA of the CDR3 is TGTGCCAGCAGCAATAGCCGGACTAGCGCGTACAATGAGCAGTTCTTC. Looking up the rest from reference TRBV9 and TRBJ2-1 gives the full variable domain: DSGVTQTPKHLITATGQRVTLRCSPRSGDLSVYWYQQSLDQGLQFLIQYYNGEERAKGNILERFSAQQFPDLHSELNLSSLELGDSALYFCASSNSRTSAYNEQFFGPGTRLTVL.

CDR3 protein: CASSFSGTGNNEQFF. The CDR3 DNA is TGTGCCAGCAGCTTTTCGGGGACTGGGAACAATGAGCAGTTCTTC. The genes are TRBV7-2 and TRBJ2-1, with D perhaps matching TRBD2 (6 bases). Germline V gene data show CDR1 as SGHTA and CDR2 as FQGNSA. This CDR3 region has 15 residues. V lost 3 bases and J lost 5, with 14 bases in between.

The gene calls are TRBV6-5 and TRBJ2-1, with no clear D. The CDR3 totals 15 residues. Germline lookup yields CDR1 MNHEY and CDR2 SVGAGI. With 8 bases removed from V and 0 bases from J, the gap between germline ends came to 14 bases. The CDR3 region has the DNA TGTGCCAGCTCCTCGGAGTGGAGCTCCTACAATGAGCAGTTCTTC. The encoded protein is CASSSEWSSYNEQFF.

This chain uses TRBV6-5 with TRBJ2-2, with a tentative D call TRBD2 (5 bases). CDR3 length equals 12 residues. Germline lookup yields CDR1 MNHEY and CDR2 SVGAGI. V was clipped by 6 bases and J by 5 bases, with 7 bases between them. CDR3 nucleotide sequence: TGTGCCAGCAGACTAGGTACCGGGGAGCTGTTTTTT. Translating it yields CASRLGTGELFF.

The rearrangement uses TRBV19 and TRBJ1-2; D ambiguous. In germline, CDR1 is LNHDA, CDR2 SQIVND (reference sequence). The V end lost 5 bases, the J end lost 5 bases, and 15 bases lay between the germline ends. There are 14 residues in the CDR3. This CDR3 reads CASSPLADLYGYTF. CDR3 in DNA: TGTGCCAGTAGTCCCCTGGCAGACTTATATGGCTACACCTTC.

The chain carries TRBV5-1 and TRBJ2-3, with D perhaps matching TRBD1 (6 bases). Trimming pared 3 bases from V and 2 bases from J, leaving 13 bases between. Germline CDR1 reads SGHRS; CDR2 reads YFSETQ. This CDR3 has 15 residues. The CDR3 region is CASSWADRFTDTQYF. The DNA of the CDR3 is TGCGCCAGCAGCTGGGCCGACAGGTTCACAGATACGCAGTATTTT. The entire variable domain, with the rest obtained from reference TRBV5-1 and TRBJ2-3, is as follows: KAGVTQTPRYLIKTRGQQVTLSCSPISGHRSVSWYQQTPGQGLQFLFEYFSETQRNKGNFPGRFSGRQFSNSRSEMNVSTLELGDSALYLCASSWADRFTDTQYFGPGTRLTVL.

The chain has TRBV11-2 and TRBJ2-7, with TRBD2 identical over 14 bases. Germline CDR1 SGHAT, CDR2 FQNNGV. With V trimmed by 4 bases and J by 1 base, 6 bases remained unmatched. The CDR3 runs 17 residues. CDR3 region: CASSSRLAGGESYEQYF. The CDR3 DNA sequence: TGTGCCAGCAGCTCTCGACTAGCGGGAGGGGAATCCTACGAGCAGTACTTC.

This clone appeared a single time. V and J are TRBV7-2 and TRBJ2-7; D possibly corresponds to TRBD2 (6 bases). This CDR3 has 14 residues. Germline-derived CDR1 and CDR2 are SGHTA and FQGNSA. V shed 5 bases and J shed 0 bases, with 11 bases lying between them. CDR3: CASSAGRFSYEQYF. The CDR3 nucleotides read TGTGCCAGCAGCGCGGGGCGTTTCTCCTACGAGCAGTACTTC.